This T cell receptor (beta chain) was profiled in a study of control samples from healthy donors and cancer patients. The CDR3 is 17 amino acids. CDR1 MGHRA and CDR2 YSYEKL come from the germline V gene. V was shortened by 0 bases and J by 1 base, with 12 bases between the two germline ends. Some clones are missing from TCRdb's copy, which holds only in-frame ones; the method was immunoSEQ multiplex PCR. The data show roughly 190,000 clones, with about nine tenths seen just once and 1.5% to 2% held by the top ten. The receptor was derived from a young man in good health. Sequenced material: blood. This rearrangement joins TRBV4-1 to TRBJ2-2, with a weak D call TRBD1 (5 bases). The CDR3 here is CASSQDLAGMNTGELFF. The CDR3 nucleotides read TGCGCCAGCAGCCAAGATTTGGCAGGGATGAACACCGGGGAGCTGTTTTTT.